The 20 T cell receptor beta chains below all came from one sample that was sequenced in a study of vaccination effects on CD4 cells after COVID-19. With more than 9 days of culture completed, CD4+ T cells were isolated. Vaccine administered to participants consisted of two doses of either BNT162b2 or mRNA-1273. Their target antigens are unknown. Profiling relied on immunoSEQ multiplex PCR, and the TCRdb table lists in-frame clones only, not all of them. The sample consists of approximately 74,000 clones, about 73% of them appearing once. Specimen: CD4+ T cells from PBMCs cultured without peptide, collected after COVID-19 vaccination. The source is a human donor who received a COVID-19 vaccine.

V is TRBV2 and J is TRBJ2-2; D call uncertain. V was clipped by 4 bases and J by 8 bases, with 5 bases between them. The CDR3 has 11 residues. Germline-derived CDR1 and CDR2 are SNHLY and FYNNEI. The CDR3 is CASSVLGELFF. The DNA of the CDR3 is TGTGCCAGCAGTGTTTTAGGGGAGCTGTTTTTT.

V is TRBV19 and J is TRBJ2-3; the match to TRBD1 covers 7 bases. Germline V lookup: CDR1 LNHDA, CDR2 SQIVND (reference sequence). CDR3 length: 14 amino acids. Trimming cost V 3 bases and J 2 bases; bases outside gene matches: 2. The CDR3 spells CASSIGTATDTQYF. The CDR3 coding sequence is TGTGCCAGTAGTATCGGGACAGCCACAGATACGCAGTATTTT.

The chain joins TRBV29-1 to TRBJ1-1, with unresolved D. This CDR3 has 13 amino acids. Between the trimmed V and J ends, which lost 0 bases and 3 bases, there was a span of 8 bases. Germline lookup yields CDR1 SQVTM and CDR2 ANQGSEA. This CDR3 reads CSVEDPLDTEAFF. CDR3 bases: TGCAGCGTTGAAGATCCCCTGGACACTGAAGCTTTCTTT.

The chain recombines TRBV27 with TRBJ1-2, with D perhaps matching TRBD1 (6 bases). The CDR3 has 16 residues. Trimming took off 3 bases at V and 1 base at J, with 15 bases between the two ends. Germline V gene lookup returns CDR1 MNHEY and CDR2 SMNVEV (reference sequence). The CDR3 nucleotides are TGTGCCAGCAGTTTCAACTACAGGGCGGATAACTATGGCTACACCTTC. Its translation is CASSFNYRADNYGYTF.

The chain combines TRBV29-1 with TRBJ1-1; no reliable D call. The CDR3 totals 13 residues. Trimming stripped 4 bases from V and 1 base from J, with 10 bases between. Germline CDR1 reads SQVTM; CDR2 reads ANQGSEA. The CDR3 bases are TGCAGCGTTGTCTGGACGCCGAACACTGAAGCTTTCTTT. This sequence encodes CSVVWTPNTEAFF.

This chain links TRBV29-1 with TRBJ2-2; D perhaps matches TRBD1 (6 bases). Germline V gene data show CDR1 as SQVTM and CDR2 as ANQGSEA. CDR3 length equals 13 residues. Trimming removed 3 bases at V and 7 bases at J, with 12 bases between. The CDR3 here is CSVEGHGHGELFF. In DNA form, the CDR3 reads TGCAGCGTTGAGGGACACGGACACGGGGAGCTGTTTTTT.

V is TRBV5-4 and J is TRBJ1-1, with D perhaps TRBD1 (6 bases). The V end lost 0 bases, the J end lost 4 bases, and 13 bases lay between the germline ends. Germline V gene sequence: CDR1 SGHNT, CDR2 YYREEE (reference sequence). The CDR3 consists of 15 residues. The CDR3 nucleotides are TGTGCCAGCAGCTTGGACAGGGTAGCGGGCACTGAAGCTTTCTTT. Amino acids: CASSLDRVAGTEAFF. Full variable domain (remainder filled in from reference TRBV5-4 and TRBJ1-1): ETGVTQSPTHLIKTRGQQVTLRCSSQSGHNTVSWYQQALGQGPQFIFQYYREEENGRGNFPPRFSGLQFPNYSSELNVNALELDDSALYLCASSLDRVAGTEAFFGQGTRLTVV.

The J gene is TRBJ2-5, the V gene TRBV4-1; TRBD2 aligns across 7 bases. V lost 2 bases to trimming and J lost 5 bases; unmatched junction nucleotides: 14. The germline CDR1 and CDR2 sequences are MGHRA and YSYEKL. The CDR3 contains 17 residues. The CDR3 protein is CASSQTFTGGSGETQYF. The CDR3 nucleotides are TGCGCCAGCAGCCAAACCTTTACCGGGGGGAGCGGGGAGACCCAGTACTTC.

The V gene is TRBV7-9, the J gene TRBJ2-3, with 11 bases identical to TRBD2. CDR3 size: 15 residues. J gave up 2 bases and V 7 bases, and 5 bases lay outside the gene matches. Germline assignment: CDR1 SEHNR and CDR2 FQNEAQ (reference sequence). CDR3 protein: CASTLAGGSTDTQYF. CDR3 DNA: TGTGCCAGCACCCTAGCGGGGGGCTCCACAGATACGCAGTATTTT.

In this sample, this clone turned up once. The V and J genes are TRBV5-6 and TRBJ2-7; 8 bases agree with TRBD2. This CDR3 has 14 residues. The V gene end was trimmed by 2 bases and the J gene end by 1 base; junction bases not matched to a gene: 2. Looked up from germline, CDR1 is SGHDT and CDR2 is YYEEEE. CDR3 protein: CASSFRGGSYEQYV. DNA for the CDR3: TGTGCCAGCAGCTTTCGGGGGGGTTCCTACGAGCAGTACGTC.

The genes are TRBV27 and TRBJ1-2; D call uncertain. V lost 0 bases to trimming and J lost 0 bases, with 14 bases between them. The CDR3 loop spans 17 amino acids. The germline V gene encodes CDR1 MNHEY and CDR2 SMNVEV (reference sequence). The CDR3 is CASSLSSGRNANYGYTF. The CDR3 coding sequence is TGTGCCAGCAGTTTATCCTCCGGACGGAACGCTAACTATGGCTACACCTTC.

The V gene is TRBV27, the J gene TRBJ1-3; tentative D call: TRBD1 (5 bases). The CDR3 is 12 amino acids. Germline assignment: CDR1 MNHEY and CDR2 SMNVEV (reference sequence). Trimming took off 8 bases at V and 1 base at J, with 6 bases between the two ends. The CDR3 is CASGHSGNTIYF. Here the CDR3 DNA reads TGTGCCAGCGGACATTCTGGAAACACCATATATTTT.

This chain links TRBV19 with TRBJ2-5; D may be TRBD2 (5 bases). V lost 0 bases and J lost 4, with 12 bases in between. CDR3 length: 15 residues. Germline CDR1 LNHDA, CDR2 SQIVND (reference sequence). This CDR3 reads CASSIEAAGGETQYF. In DNA form, the CDR3 reads TGTGCCAGTAGTATAGAAGCGGCAGGTGGAGAGACCCAGTACTTC.

The CDR3 spells CAWSVQGRGQPQHF. The CDR3 DNA reads as TGTGCCTGGAGTGTACAAGGGAGAGGTCAGCCCCAGCATTTT. The chain recombines TRBV30 with TRBJ1-5; D unclear. The CDR3 runs to 14 residues. V dropped 0 bases and J dropped 6 bases, with 12 bases sitting between them. CDR1 and CDR2 (germline): GTSNPN, SVGIG (reference sequence).

The chain links TRBV15 to TRBJ2-4, with unresolved D. Germline CDR1 LNHNV, CDR2 YYDKDF (reference sequence). The CDR3 runs to 13 residues. Trimming cost V 9 bases and J 1 base, with 10 bases left between them. The CDR3 coding sequence is TGTGCCACAAAAGAAGTTGCCAAAAACATTCAGTACTTC. Protein: CATKEVAKNIQYF.

The rearrangement links TRBV19 to TRBJ2-1, with TRBD1 identical over 8 bases. This CDR3 is built from 16 residues. J gave up 4 bases and V 5 bases, and 10 bases lay outside the gene matches. From germline, CDR1 is LNHDA and CDR2 SQIVND (reference sequence). The chain's CDR3 is CASSVDRAITYNEQFF. The CDR3 bases are TGTGCCAGTAGTGTGGACAGGGCCATTACGTACAATGAGCAGTTCTTC.

The V and J genes are TRBV18 and TRBJ1-1; D might be TRBD1 (5 bases). Germline-derived CDR1 and CDR2 are KGHSH and LQKENI. The CDR3 has 18 residues. The V end lost 7 bases, the J end lost 0 bases, and 24 bases lay between the germline ends. CDR3 residues: CASCWGQPAPLMNTEAFF. The CDR3 nucleotides are TGTGCCAGCTGTTGGGGCCAACCGGCGCCTCTAATGAACACTGAAGCTTTCTTT.

The rearrangement uses TRBV3-1 (or the pseudogene TRBV3-2) and TRBJ1-1; D is unclear. The CDR3 contains 13 residues. CDR1 is LGHDT, CDR2 YNNKEL, per germline (reference sequence). Trimming removed 6 bases from V and 2 bases from J, with 10 bases in between. The DNA of the CDR3 is TGTGCCAGCAGACGCGGACTCAACACTGAAGCTTTCTTT. Encoded protein: CASRRGLNTEAFF.

The rearrangement uses TRBV7-3 and TRBJ2-1; 11 positions match TRBD1. Germline-derived CDR1 and CDR2 are SGHTA and FQGTGA. J gave up 8 bases and V 5 bases, and 11 bases lay outside the gene matches. This CDR3 is 16 amino acids long. The CDR3 DNA is TGTGCCAGCAGCCCCCGGACAGGGGGCAGGTGGGATGAGCAGTTCTTC. It encodes CASSPRTGGRWDEQFF.

This chain uses TRBV5-4 with TRBJ1-4, with 10 positions matching TRBD1. The CDR3 is 15 residues long. Germline V gives CDR1 SGHNT, CDR2 YYREEE (reference sequence). V lost 4 bases to trimming and J lost 4 bases; unmatched junction nucleotides: 4. Here the CDR3 reads CASSRDRGLNEKLFF. CDR3 DNA: TGTGCCAGCAGCCGCGACAGGGGGCTTAATGAAAAACTGTTTTTT.